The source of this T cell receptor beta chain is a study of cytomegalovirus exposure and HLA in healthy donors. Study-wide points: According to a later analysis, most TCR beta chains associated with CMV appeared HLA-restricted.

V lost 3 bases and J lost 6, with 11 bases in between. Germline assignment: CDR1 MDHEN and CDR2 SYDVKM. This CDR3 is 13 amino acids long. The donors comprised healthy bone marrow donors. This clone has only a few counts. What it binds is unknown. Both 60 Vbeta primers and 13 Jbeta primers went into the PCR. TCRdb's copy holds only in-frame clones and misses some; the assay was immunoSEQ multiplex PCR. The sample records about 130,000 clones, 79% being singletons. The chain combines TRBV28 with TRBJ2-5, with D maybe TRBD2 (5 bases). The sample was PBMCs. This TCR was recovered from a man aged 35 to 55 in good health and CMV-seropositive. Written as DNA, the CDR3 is TGTGCCAGCAGTTTGGCTAGCCTCCAGACCCAGTACTTC. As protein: CASSLASLQTQYF.